This T cell receptor (beta chain) appears in the sequencing data of a study of T cell repertoires in Merkel cell carcinoma (dated by TCRdb to between 2019 and 2020). As for the study more broadly: The study excluded patients who had received intralesional immunotherapy or systemic immune checkpoint blockade before the biopsy. To be included, a subject needed both a diagnosis of MCPyV-positive Merkel cell carcinoma and tumor-infiltrating lymphocytes that had been successfully expanded in vitro. MCPyV-specific clonotypes were first defined by tetramer sorting, cloning and paired TCR sequencing of expanded tumor-infiltrating lymphocytes. Overall results and qualifications from the work: No normal tissue biopsies were studied.

Each study subject had MCPyV-positive Merkel cell carcinoma confirmed by biopsy and had serum antibodies to T-antigen that tested positive. Genomic DNA was extracted from about 6 adjacent 10-micron frozen tumor sections without any cell sorting or culture. Roughly 5 x 5 x 5 mm of tumor biopsy tissue was frozen in optimal cutting temperature compound. Hematoxylin and eosin scout sections confirmed abundant Merkel cell carcinoma and infiltrating cells in the frozen biopsy. Per the germline V gene, SNHLY is the CDR1 and FYNNEI is the CDR2. The CDR3, from cysteine to phenylalanine, totals 14 residues. Only CDR3 DNA remains: 42 bases, in frame from the first base. V and J lose 6 bases and 2 bases, and a span of 12 bases separates them. The immunoSEQ assay was used both to sequence TRB CDR3 from tumor genomic DNA and to process the resulting data. As stored in TCRdb, this immuneACCESS dataset retains in-frame rearrangements with V and J assigned. A fraction of the clones does not appear; measured against another copy, unresolved V genes explain less than half of the discrepancy, and the remainder lacks a known reason. This sample has about 14,000 clones in its table, and under 85% of those were observed once. The ten largest account for under 20% of the sample.

On this clone: Its antigen remains unidentified. No much larger clone is present one base from it, and per-base qualities are unavailable.

The chain is made from TRBV2 and TRBJ2-3; no D gene can be assigned with confidence. The sequenced material came from tumor tissue. The source of this sequence is an adult with Merkel cell carcinoma. CDR3 sequence: CASRASDHTDTQYF. The DNA reads as follows: TGTGCCAGCAGGGCCTCGGACCACACAGATACGCAGTATTTT. With the rest looked up from the reference TRBV2 and TRBJ2-3 genes rather than sequenced, the full variable domain is EPEVTQTPSHQVTQMGQEVILRCVPISNHLYFYWYRQILGQKVEFLVSFYNNEISEKSEIFDDQFSVERPDGSNFTLKIRSTKLEDSAMYFCASRASDHTDTQYFGPGTRLTVL.